The 27 T cell receptor beta chains below were found in one sample sequenced in a study of blood T cell repertoires in COVID-19. Data came from immunoSEQ multiplex PCR; TCRdb stores just in-frame clones and leaves some out. The sample holds about 320,000 clones, about nine tenths seen once. The sequenced material came from PBMCs or T cells enriched from blood (not recorded which). These receptors all stem from a man aged 60 to 75 who had recovered from COVID-19.

The sample holds one count of this clone. V gene TRBV9 combines with J gene TRBJ1-1; D gene ambiguous. The CDR3 is made up of 13 amino acids. In germline, CDR1 is SGDLS, CDR2 YYNGEE. With 2 bases removed from V and 2 bases from J, the gap between germline ends came to 7 bases. The CDR3 region has the DNA TGTGCCAGCAGCGTTACAGCCAACACTGAAGCTTTCTTT. It translates to CASSVTANTEAFF.

A note on this clone: This CDR3 is also generated by other DNA sequences in the sample. The chain uses TRBV3-1 (or the pseudogene TRBV3-2) and TRBJ2-1, with 14 bases aligning to TRBD2. Germline lookup yields CDR1 LGHDT and CDR2 YNNKEL (reference sequence). The length of the CDR3 is 16 residues. V lost 1 base, J lost 7 bases, and 3 bases stayed unmatched. CDR3 loop: CASSQAGTSGSNEQFF. CDR3 sequence (DNA): TGTGCCAGCAGCCAAGCTGGGACTAGCGGGAGTAATGAGCAGTTCTTC.

The chain is built from TRBV30 and TRBJ2-1; D is possibly TRBD1 (6 bases). Germline V gene lookup returns CDR1 GTSNPN and CDR2 SVGIG (reference sequence). With 0 bases removed from V and 14 bases from J, the gap between germline ends came to 17 bases. The CDR3 sequence is 13 residues long. The CDR3 loop is CAWSVNGYRVEFF. For the CDR3, the DNA is TGTGCCTGGAGTGTAAATGGGTACAGGGTTGAGTTCTTC.

The chain joins TRBV5-5 to TRBJ2-4; 9 bases match TRBD2. Germline values: CDR1 SGHKS, CDR2 YYEKEE (reference sequence). The junction had 9 bases not matched to a gene; V was cut back by 3 bases and J by 2 bases. The CDR3 contains 17 residues. CDR3 sequence (DNA): TGTGCCAGCAGCTATGCGGGGGGGAGACTAACCAAAAACATTCAGTACTTC. It yields the protein CASSYAGGRLTKNIQYF.

The rearrangement links TRBV7-2 to TRBJ1-2; a possible D gene is TRBD1 (6 bases). The CDR3 covers 14 residues. Trimming took off 1 base at V and 8 bases at J, with 14 bases between the two ends. CDR1 and CDR2 (germline): SGHTA, FQGNSA. DNA for the CDR3: TGTGCCAGCAGCTTAGTCGGGGGGCGGGAAGGCTACACCTTC. Its translation: CASSLVGGREGYTF.

This chain links TRBV6-1 with TRBJ2-7, with no clear D. Per the germline V gene, CDR1 is MNHNS and CDR2 is SASEGT. Trimming left V 1 base short and J 2 bases short, with 3 bases between. CDR3 length: 12 amino acids. The CDR3 bases are TGTGCCAGCAGTGAAGGAGCCTACGAGCAGTACTTC. It translates to CASSEGAYEQYF.

This clone showed up just once. The chain uses TRBV6-6 and TRBJ2-1; possibly TRBD2 for D (5 bases). Germline V gives CDR1 MNHNY, CDR2 SVGAGI (reference sequence). Between the trimmed V and J ends, which lost 2 bases and 7 bases, there was a span of 9 bases. The CDR3 is 13 amino acids. The CDR3 spells CASSYLLANEQFF. In nucleotides, the CDR3 is TGTGCCAGCAGTTACCTCCTAGCTAATGAGCAGTTCTTC.

The V call is TRBV2, the J call TRBJ2-1; D gene ambiguous. Deletions cut 2 bases from V and 4 bases from J, with 12 bases between. The germline V gene has CDR1 SNHLY and CDR2 FYNNEI. This CDR3 spans 15 amino acids. CDR3 nucleotides: TGTGCCAGCAGTGAAACAGCATACCGTTACAATGAGCAGTTCTTC. The encoded protein is CASSETAYRYNEQFF.

This chain links TRBV9 with TRBJ1-2; maybe TRBD1 (5 bases). Trimming took 3 bases from V and 3 from J, leaving 9 bases between them. Germline V gene sequence: CDR1 SGDLS, CDR2 YYNGEE. This CDR3 is built from 13 residues. CDR3 amino acids: CASSEQVDYGYTF. Here the CDR3 DNA reads TGTGCCAGCAGCGAACAGGTAGACTATGGCTACACCTTC.

This chain uses TRBV5-5 with TRBJ1-5, with 7 nucleotides matching TRBD1. CDR3 size: 15 residues. Germline V gene sequence: CDR1 SGHKS, CDR2 YYEKEE (reference sequence). Trimming took 4 bases from V and 4 from J; bases not matched to a gene: 8. CDR3 coding DNA: TGTGCCAGCAGCCCCGGACAGGTAGAAAATCAGCCCCAGCATTTT. It codes for CASSPGQVENQPQHF.

For the CDR3, the DNA is TGTGCCAGCAGTGCCACAGGGAGCTCCTATAATTCACCCCTCCACTTT. Protein: CASSATGSSYNSPLHF. The chain combines TRBV27 with TRBJ1-6; the D gene is possibly TRBD1 (6 bases). CDR1 and CDR2 (germline): MNHEY, SMNVEV (reference sequence). Deletions cut 5 bases from V and 0 bases from J, with 11 bases between. The CDR3 is made up of 16 amino acids.

The chain links TRBV30 to TRBJ1-4; 7 nucleotides match TRBD1. The V segment lost 2 bases and the J segment 5 bases; nucleotides outside the gene matches: 11. CDR1 and CDR2 from the germline V gene are GTSNPN and SVGIG (reference sequence). This CDR3 has 16 residues. CDR3 nucleotide sequence: TGTGCCTGGAGTAGGTTGGGGGGACAGCGGAATGAAAAACTGTTTTTT. It codes for CAWSRLGGQRNEKLFF.

This chain links TRBV4-1 with TRBJ2-2, with D unresolved. Trimming left V 1 base short and J 1 base short, with 7 bases between. The CDR3 totals 15 residues. CDR1 and CDR2 from the germline V gene are MGHRA and YSYEKL. CDR3 protein: CASSQVIGNTGELFF. The CDR3 DNA sequence: TGCGCCAGCAGCCAAGTGATCGGGAACACCGGGGAGCTGTTTTTT.

The J gene is TRBJ2-7, the V gene TRBV28; no reliable D call. Germline V gives CDR1 MDHEN, CDR2 SYDVKM. Trimming took 2 bases from V and 7 from J, leaving 15 bases between them. This CDR3 has 14 amino acids. The CDR3 protein is CASSLVVIVEEQYF. CDR3 nucleotides: TGTGCCAGCAGTTTAGTTGTCATAGTGGAGGAGCAGTACTTC.

This chain links TRBV18 with TRBJ1-4, with 8 bases identical to TRBD1. Germline assignment: CDR1 KGHSH and CDR2 LQKENI. CDR3 length: 13 amino acids. Germline trimming cut 6 bases from V and 3 bases from J; bases unmatched to any gene: 0. The CDR3 sequence: CASSGQANEKLFF. In DNA, the CDR3 is TGTGCCAGCTCGGGACAGGCTAATGAAAAACTGTTTTTT.

The gene calls are TRBV7-2 and TRBJ2-2, with a possible D match to TRBD2 (7 bases). With 7 bases removed from V and 1 base from J, the gap between germline ends came to 16 bases. The CDR3 is 16 amino acids. The germline gives CDR1 SGHTA, CDR2 FQGNSA. The CDR3 bases are TGTGCCAGCACCCCCGGGGGGCGGGGGAACACCGGGGAGCTGTTTTTT. Amino acid sequence: CASTPGGRGNTGELFF.

The chain employs TRBV2 and TRBJ1-1; D remains unclear. The V gene's germline CDR1 is SNHLY and CDR2 FYNNEI. V was trimmed by 8 bases and J by 3 bases, leaving 16 bases between them. The CDR3 length is 14 residues. The CDR3 nucleotides read TGTGCCAGCGGAACCCCGAGCGGGGACACTGAAGCTTTCTTT. Translating it yields CASGTPSGDTEAFF.

In this sample, this clone turned up once. The chain combines TRBV18 with TRBJ2-1; D is undetermined. Deletions cut 0 bases from V and 7 bases from J, with 19 bases between. The CDR3 length is 17 residues. CDR1 is KGHSH, CDR2 LQKENI, per germline. CDR3 coding DNA: TGTGCCAGCTCACCACCAAGCCTCCGCGGTTTCGGGAATGAGCAGTTCTTC. It codes for CASSPPSLRGFGNEQFF.

This rearrangement joins TRBV19 to TRBJ1-5; D is ambiguous. The CDR3 runs 14 residues. With 7 bases removed from V and 2 bases from J, the gap between germline ends came to 12 bases. The V gene's germline CDR1 is LNHDA and CDR2 SQIVND (reference sequence). CDR3 protein: CASNPVNRNQPQHF. For the CDR3, the DNA is TGTGCCAGTAATCCGGTCAATCGCAATCAGCCCCAGCATTTT.

V gene TRBV11-2 combines with J gene TRBJ2-1, with 13 bases lining up with TRBD2. Germline CDR1 and CDR2: SGHAT and FQNNGV. Trimming took 5 bases from V and 5 from J; bases not matched to a gene: 9. The CDR3 is 17 residues long. This CDR3 is CASSIRLAGGIHNEQFF. Written as DNA, the CDR3 is TGTGCCAGCAGCATCAGACTAGCGGGAGGCATTCACAATGAGCAGTTCTTC.

This rearrangement joins TRBV5-1 to TRBJ2-1; possible D gene TRBD1, 6 bases. V was cut by 5 bases and J by 3 bases, with 6 bases left in between. The CDR3 loop spans 12 amino acids. The germline V gene encodes CDR1 SGHRS and CDR2 YFSETQ. This chain's CDR3 is CASRQGYNEQFF. DNA of the CDR3: TGCGCCAGCAGACAGGGCTACAATGAGCAGTTCTTC.

This clone was recorded only once. This chain joins TRBV28 and TRBJ1-2, with D perhaps TRBD1 (5 bases). Per germline, CDR1 MDHEN and CDR2 SYDVKM. With 6 bases removed from V and 3 bases from J, the gap between germline ends came to 14 bases. The CDR3 is made up of 14 amino acids. The CDR3 coding sequence is TGTGCCAGCAGAGGAAAGGGGAAGGACTATGGCTACACCTTC. This gives the protein CASRGKGKDYGYTF.

The rearrangement uses TRBV12-5 and TRBJ1-5; D is ambiguous. CDR3 length: 14 amino acids. V was clipped by 7 bases and J by 0 bases, with 10 bases between them. Looked up from germline, CDR1 is LGHNT and CDR2 is FRNRAP. DNA for the CDR3: TGTGCTAGTGATCTAGGAGGTAGCAATCAGCCCCAGCATTTT. The encoded protein is CASDLGGSNQPQHF.

The rearrangement uses TRBV10-3 and TRBJ1-2; D is perhaps TRBD1 (6 bases). CDR1 and CDR2 (germline): ENHRY, SYGVKD. The CDR3 length is 14 residues. V was pared by 7 bases and J by 6 bases, with 18 bases between. CDR3 DNA sequence: TGTGCCATCAACAAACAGGGCGGAGGAGATGGCTACACCTTC. It translates to CAINKQGGGDGYTF.

This clone was counted between two and nine times. The V call is TRBV5-1, the J call TRBJ1-2, with D perhaps matching TRBD1 (5 bases). The CDR3 is 17 residues long. The V gene's germline CDR1 is SGHRS and CDR2 YFSETQ. The V end was cut by 0 bases, the J end by 2 bases, with 17 bases between. Here the CDR3 reads CASSLEGGWDPNYGYTF. DNA for the CDR3: TGCGCCAGCAGCTTGGAGGGAGGGTGGGACCCCAACTATGGCTACACCTTC.

This clone was recorded once. This chain links TRBV24-1 with TRBJ1-4; 7 positions match TRBD1. The CDR3 extends over 15 amino acids. Germline loops: CDR1 KGHDR, CDR2 SFDVKD. Trimming at V came to 4 bases and at J to 5 bases, leaving 6 bases not matched to a gene. The CDR3 region is CATSDHGTANEKLFF. The DNA of the CDR3 is TGTGCCACCAGTGACCATGGGACAGCAAATGAAAAACTGTTTTTT.

The chain links TRBV2 to TRBJ1-5, with D possibly being TRBD1 (6 bases). The V end lost 2 bases, the J end lost 0 bases, and 20 bases lay between the germline ends. This CDR3 is built from 19 residues. CDR1 is SNHLY, CDR2 FYNNEI, per germline. The CDR3 is CASSERGGLNQNSNQPQHF. The CDR3 DNA sequence: TGTGCCAGCAGTGAACGCGGGGGCCTCAACCAAAATAGCAATCAGCCCCAGCATTTT.